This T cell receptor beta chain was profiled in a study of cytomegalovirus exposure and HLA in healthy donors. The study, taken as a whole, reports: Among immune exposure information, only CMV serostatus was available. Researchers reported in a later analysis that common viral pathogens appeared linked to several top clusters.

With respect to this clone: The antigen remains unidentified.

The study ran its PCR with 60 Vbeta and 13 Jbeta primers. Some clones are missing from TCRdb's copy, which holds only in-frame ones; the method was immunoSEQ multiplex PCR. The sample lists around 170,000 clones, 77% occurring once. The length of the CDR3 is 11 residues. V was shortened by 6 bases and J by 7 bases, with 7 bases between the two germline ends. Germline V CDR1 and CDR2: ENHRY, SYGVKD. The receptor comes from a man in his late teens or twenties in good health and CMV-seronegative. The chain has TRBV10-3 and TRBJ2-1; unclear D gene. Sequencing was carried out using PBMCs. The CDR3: CAIRATNEQFF. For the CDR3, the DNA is TGTGCCATCAGGGCGACTAATGAGCAGTTCTTC.